This T cell receptor (beta chain) is from a study of blood T cell repertoires in COVID-19. Looking at the study overall: Samples came from the United States, Italy and Spain, spanning acute and convalescent COVID-19. The cDNA or gDNA used as material had been derived from T cells, B-cell-depleted T cells, or PBMCs.

CDR1 MNHEY and CDR2 SMNVEV come from the germline V gene (reference sequence). The V segment lost 5 bases and the J segment 0 bases; nucleotides outside the gene matches: 7. CDR3 length: 16 residues. In the original workflow: Amplification of reference gene primers was used by the study to estimate nucleated cell counts. The data were produced by immunoSEQ multiplex PCR, yet TCRdb's version contains in-frame clones alone and is incomplete. V and J calls and clone size are given by that table; D and trimming were obtained from the DNA. Of roughly 300,000 clones listed, 85% are singletons. The rearrangement joins TRBV27 to TRBJ2-1; the match to TRBD2 covers 7 bases. This receptor was obtained from a human donor in a cohort sampled during active COVID-19. Source material: peripheral blood. CDR3 DNA: TGTGCCAGCAGTCCGGAAGCGGGGAGCTCCTACAATGAGCAGTTCTTC. Its translation: CASSPEAGSSYNEQFF.